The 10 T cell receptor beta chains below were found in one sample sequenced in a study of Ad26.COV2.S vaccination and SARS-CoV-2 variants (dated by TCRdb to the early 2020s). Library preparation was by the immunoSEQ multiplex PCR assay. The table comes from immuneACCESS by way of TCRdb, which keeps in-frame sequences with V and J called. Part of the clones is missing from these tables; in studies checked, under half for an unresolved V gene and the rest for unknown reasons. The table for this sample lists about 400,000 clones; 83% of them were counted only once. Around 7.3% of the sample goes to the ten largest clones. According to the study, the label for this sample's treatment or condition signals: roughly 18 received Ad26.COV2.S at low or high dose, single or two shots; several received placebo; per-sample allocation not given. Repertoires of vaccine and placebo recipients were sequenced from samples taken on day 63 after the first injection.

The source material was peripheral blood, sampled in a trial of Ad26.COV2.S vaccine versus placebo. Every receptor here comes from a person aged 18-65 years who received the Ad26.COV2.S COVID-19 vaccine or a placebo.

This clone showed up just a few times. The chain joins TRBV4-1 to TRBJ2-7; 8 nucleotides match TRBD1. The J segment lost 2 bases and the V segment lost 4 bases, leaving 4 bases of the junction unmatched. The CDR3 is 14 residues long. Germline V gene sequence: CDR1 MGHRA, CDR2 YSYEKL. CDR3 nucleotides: TGCGCCAGCAGCCGTGGACAGGGAACCTACGAGCAGTACTTC. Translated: CASSRGQGTYEQYF.

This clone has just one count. The CDR3 is CASSTQGTGVRTEAFF. The DNA for the CDR3 is TGTGCCAGCAGCACCCAAGGGACAGGGGTTCGCACTGAAGCTTTCTTT. This chain connects TRBV7-2 to TRBJ1-1; 10 nucleotides match TRBD1. Unmatched junction bases numbered 10, after V lost 5 bases and J lost 4 bases. The CDR3 runs 16 residues. Germline V gene lookup returns CDR1 SGHTA and CDR2 FQGNSA.

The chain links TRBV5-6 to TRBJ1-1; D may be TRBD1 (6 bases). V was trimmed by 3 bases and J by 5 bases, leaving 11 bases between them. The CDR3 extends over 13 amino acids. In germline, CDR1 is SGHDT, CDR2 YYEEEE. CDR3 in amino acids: CASSWGAGTEAFF. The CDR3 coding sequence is TGTGCCAGCAGCTGGGGGGCGGGAACTGAAGCTTTCTTT.

As DNA, the CDR3 is TGTGCCAGCAGCCCCGGACAGGGGGGAAATGAAAAACTGTTTTTT. Its protein is CASSPGQGGNEKLFF. J is TRBJ1-4 and V is TRBV3-1 (or the pseudogene TRBV3-2); 10 bases are shared with TRBD1. The CDR3 length is 15 residues. Trimming removed 4 bases from V and 5 bases from J; junction bases left unmatched: 4. CDR1 and CDR2 (germline): LGHDT, YNNKEL (reference sequence).

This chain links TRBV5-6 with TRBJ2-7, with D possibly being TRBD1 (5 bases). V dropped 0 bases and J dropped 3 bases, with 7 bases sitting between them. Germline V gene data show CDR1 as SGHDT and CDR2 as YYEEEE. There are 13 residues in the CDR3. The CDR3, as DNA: TGTGCCAGCAGCTTGGGACAGCTCTACGAGCAGTACTTC. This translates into CASSLGQLYEQYF.

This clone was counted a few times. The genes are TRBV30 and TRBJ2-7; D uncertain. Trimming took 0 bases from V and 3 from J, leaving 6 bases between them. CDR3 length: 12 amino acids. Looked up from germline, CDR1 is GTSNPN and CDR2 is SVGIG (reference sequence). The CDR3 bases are TGTGCCTGGAGTGTATCCCGCTACGAGCAGTACTTC. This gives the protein CAWSVSRYEQYF. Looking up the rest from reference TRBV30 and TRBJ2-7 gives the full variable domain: SQTIHQWPATLVQPVGSPLSLECTVEGTSNPNLYWYRQAAGRGLQLLFYSVGIGQISSEVPQNLSASRPQDRQFILSSKKLLLSDSGFYLCAWSVSRYEQYFGPGTRLTVT.

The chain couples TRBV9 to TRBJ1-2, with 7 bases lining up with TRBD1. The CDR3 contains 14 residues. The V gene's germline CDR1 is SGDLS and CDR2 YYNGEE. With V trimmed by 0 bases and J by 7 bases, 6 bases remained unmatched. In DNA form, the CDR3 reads TGTGCCAGCAGCGTAGCACAGGGGTCGAGTGGCTACACCTTC. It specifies CASSVAQGSSGYTF. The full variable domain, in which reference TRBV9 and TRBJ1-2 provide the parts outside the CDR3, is DSGVTQTPKHLITATGQRVTLRCSPRSGDLSVYWYQQSLDQGLQFLIQYYNGEERAKGNILERFSAQQFPDLHSELNLSSLELGDSALYFCASSVAQGSSGYTFGSGTRLTVV.

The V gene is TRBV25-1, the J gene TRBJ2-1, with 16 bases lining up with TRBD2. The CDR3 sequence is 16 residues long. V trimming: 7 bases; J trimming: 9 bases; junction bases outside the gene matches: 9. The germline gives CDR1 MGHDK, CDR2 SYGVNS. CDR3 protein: CASTDGTSGGEIEQFF. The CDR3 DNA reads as TGTGCCAGCACCGACGGGACTAGCGGGGGGGAAATTGAGCAGTTCTTC.

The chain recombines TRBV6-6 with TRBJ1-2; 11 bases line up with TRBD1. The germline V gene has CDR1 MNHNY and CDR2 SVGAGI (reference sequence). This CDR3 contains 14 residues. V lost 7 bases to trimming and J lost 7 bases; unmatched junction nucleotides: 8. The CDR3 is CASKWGQGDRGYTF. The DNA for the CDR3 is TGTGCCAGCAAATGGGGACAGGGGGATCGTGGCTACACCTTC.

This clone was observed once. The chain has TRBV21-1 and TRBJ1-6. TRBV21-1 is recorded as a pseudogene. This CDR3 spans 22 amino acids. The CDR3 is CASSPRPEYSRHSFIYNSPLHF. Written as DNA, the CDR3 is TGTGCCAGCAGTCCCAGGCCGGAGTACAGCCGCCACTCATTCATCTATAATTCACCCCTCCACTTT.